This T cell receptor (beta chain) appears in the sequencing data of a study of control samples from healthy donors and cancer patients. The CDR3 consists of 13 residues. V lost 3 bases to trimming and J lost 12 bases, with 14 bases between them. Profiling relied on immunoSEQ multiplex PCR, and the TCRdb table lists in-frame clones only, not all of them. The sample records over 200,000 clones, approximately 80% being singletons. This clone has just one count. The receptor comes from a woman aged 55-75 years with lung cancer. This chain links TRBV12-3 or TRBV12-4 with TRBJ1-4; D is undetermined. Input material: PBMCs. The CDR3 DNA sequence: TGTGCCAGCAGTTTCGAGGGTCGAGTTGAACTGTTTTTT. Residues: CASSFEGRVELFF.